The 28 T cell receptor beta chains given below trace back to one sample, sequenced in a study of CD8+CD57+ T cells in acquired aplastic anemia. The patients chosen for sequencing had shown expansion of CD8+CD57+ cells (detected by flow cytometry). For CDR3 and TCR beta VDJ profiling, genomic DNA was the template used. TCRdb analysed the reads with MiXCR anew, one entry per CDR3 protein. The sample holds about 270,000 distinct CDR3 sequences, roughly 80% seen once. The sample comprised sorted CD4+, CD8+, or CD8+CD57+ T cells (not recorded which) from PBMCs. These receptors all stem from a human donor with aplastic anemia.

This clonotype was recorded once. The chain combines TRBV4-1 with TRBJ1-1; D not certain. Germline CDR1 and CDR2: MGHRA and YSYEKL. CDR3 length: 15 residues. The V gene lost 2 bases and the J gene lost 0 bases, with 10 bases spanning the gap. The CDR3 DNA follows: TGCGCCAGCAGCCAAACGGCACTGTTGAACACTGAAGCTTTCTTT. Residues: CASSQTALLNTEAFF.

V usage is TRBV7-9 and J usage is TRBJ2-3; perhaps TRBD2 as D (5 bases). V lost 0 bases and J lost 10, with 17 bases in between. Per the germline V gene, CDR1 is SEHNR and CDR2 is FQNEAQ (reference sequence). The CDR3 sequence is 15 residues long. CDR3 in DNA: TGTGCCAGCAGCTTAGCTGCGGGTGTCGCTGATCCGCAGTATTTT. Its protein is CASSLAAGVADPQYF.

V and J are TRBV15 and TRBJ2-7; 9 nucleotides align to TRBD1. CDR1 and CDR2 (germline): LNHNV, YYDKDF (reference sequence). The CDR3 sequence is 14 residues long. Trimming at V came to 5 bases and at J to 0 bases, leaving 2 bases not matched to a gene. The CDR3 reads CATSRQGGSYEQYF. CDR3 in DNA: TGTGCCACCAGCCGACAGGGGGGCTCCTACGAGCAGTACTTC.

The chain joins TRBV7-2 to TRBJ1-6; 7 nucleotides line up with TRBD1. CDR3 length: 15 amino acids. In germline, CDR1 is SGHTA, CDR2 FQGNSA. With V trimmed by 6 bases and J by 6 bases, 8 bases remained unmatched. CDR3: CASSPRGTVNSPLHF. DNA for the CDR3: TGTGCCAGCAGTCCGAGAGGGACAGTTAATTCACCCCTCCACTTT.

In DNA form, the CDR3 reads TGTGCCAGCAGCTTTCCTCGGGGCGCGGCAGCCCTTTCCTACGAGCAGTACGTC. Translation gives CASSFPRGAAALSYEQYV. The V call is TRBV7-8, the J call TRBJ2-7, with D perhaps TRBD1 or TRBD2 (5 bases each). The CDR3 consists of 18 residues. Trimming stripped 3 bases from V and 1 base from J, with 22 bases between. Germline assignment: CDR1 SGHVS and CDR2 FQNEAQ.

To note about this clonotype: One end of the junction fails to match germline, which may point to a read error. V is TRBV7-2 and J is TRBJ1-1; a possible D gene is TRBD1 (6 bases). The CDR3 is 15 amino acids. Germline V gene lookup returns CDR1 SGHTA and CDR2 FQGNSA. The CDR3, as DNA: TGTGCCAGCAGCTTAGCGGTGAGAGGGGACACTGAAGATTTCTTT. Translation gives CASSLAVRGDTEDFF.

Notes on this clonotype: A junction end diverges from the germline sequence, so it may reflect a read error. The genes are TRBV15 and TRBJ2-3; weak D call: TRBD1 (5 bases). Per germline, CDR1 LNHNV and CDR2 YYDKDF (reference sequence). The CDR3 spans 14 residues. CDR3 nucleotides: TGTGCCACCAGCAGGGGCTGGGGCACAGATACCCAGTACTTT. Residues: CATSRGWGTDTQYF.

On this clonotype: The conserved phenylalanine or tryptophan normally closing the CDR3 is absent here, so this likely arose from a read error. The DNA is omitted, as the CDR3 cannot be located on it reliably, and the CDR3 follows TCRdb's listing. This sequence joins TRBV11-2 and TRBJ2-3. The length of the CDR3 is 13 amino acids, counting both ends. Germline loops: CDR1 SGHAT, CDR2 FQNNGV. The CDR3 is CASSYGLTDTKYA.

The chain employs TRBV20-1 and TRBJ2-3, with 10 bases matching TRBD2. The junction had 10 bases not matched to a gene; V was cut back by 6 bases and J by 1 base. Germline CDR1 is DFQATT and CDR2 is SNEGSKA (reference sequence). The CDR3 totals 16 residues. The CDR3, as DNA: TGCAGTGCGCTAGACGGTAGCGGGGGGCGCACAGATACGCAGTATTTT. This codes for CSALDGSGGRTDTQYF.

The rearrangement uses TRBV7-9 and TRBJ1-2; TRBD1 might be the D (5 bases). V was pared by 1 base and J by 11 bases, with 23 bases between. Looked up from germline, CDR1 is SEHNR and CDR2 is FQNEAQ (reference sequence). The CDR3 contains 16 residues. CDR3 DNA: TGTGCCAGCAGCTTAGAGAGGGGTCCGGATACACATTATTACACCTTC. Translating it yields CASSLERGPDTHYYTF. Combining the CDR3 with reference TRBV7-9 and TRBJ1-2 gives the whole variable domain DTGVSQNPRHKITKRGQNVTFRCDPISEHNRLYWYRQTLGQGPEFLTYFQNEAQLEKSRLLSDRFSAERPKGSFSTLEIQRTEQGDSAMYLCASSLERGPDTHYYTFGSGTRLTVV.

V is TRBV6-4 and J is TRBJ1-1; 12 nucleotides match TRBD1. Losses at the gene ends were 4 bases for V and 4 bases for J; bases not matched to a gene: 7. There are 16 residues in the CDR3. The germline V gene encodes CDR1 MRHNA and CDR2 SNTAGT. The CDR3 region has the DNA TGTGCCAGCAGTGGGGACAGGGGGCGCGAGGGCACTGAAGCTTTCTTT. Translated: CASSGDRGREGTEAFF.

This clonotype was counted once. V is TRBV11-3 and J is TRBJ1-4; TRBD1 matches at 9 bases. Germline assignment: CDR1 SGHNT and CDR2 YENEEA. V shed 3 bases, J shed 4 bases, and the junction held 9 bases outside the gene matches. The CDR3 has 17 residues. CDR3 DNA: TGTGCCAGCAGCTTCACAGGGGGCGAACAAATTAATGAAAAACTGTTTTTT. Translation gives CASSFTGGEQINEKLFF. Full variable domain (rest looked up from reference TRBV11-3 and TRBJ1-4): EAGVVQSPRYKIIEKKQPVAFWCNPISGHNTLYWYLQNLGQGPELLIRYENEEAVDDSQLPKDRFSAERLKGVDSTLKIQPAELGDSAVYLCASSFTGGEQINEKLFFGSGTQLSVL.

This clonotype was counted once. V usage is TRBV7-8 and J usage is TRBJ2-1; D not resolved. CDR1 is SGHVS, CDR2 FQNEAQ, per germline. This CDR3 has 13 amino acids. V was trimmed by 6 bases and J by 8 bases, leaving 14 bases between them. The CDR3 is CASSVDAIHEQFF. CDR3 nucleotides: TGTGCCAGCAGTGTTGATGCGATCCATGAGCAGTTCTTC.

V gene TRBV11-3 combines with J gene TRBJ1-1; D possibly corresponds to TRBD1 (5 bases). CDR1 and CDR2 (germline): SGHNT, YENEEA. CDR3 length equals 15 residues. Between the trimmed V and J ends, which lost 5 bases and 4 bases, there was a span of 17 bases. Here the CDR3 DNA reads TGTGCCAGCAGCCTTACCCTAGCAGGGTCCACTGAAGCTTTCTTT. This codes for CASSLTLAGSTEAFF.

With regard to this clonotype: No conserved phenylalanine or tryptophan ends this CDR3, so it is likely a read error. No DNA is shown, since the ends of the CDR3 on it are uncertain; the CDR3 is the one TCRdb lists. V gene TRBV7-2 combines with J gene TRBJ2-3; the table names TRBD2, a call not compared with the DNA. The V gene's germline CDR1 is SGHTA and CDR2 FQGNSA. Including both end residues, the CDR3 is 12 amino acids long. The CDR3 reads CASSLKREGLVY.

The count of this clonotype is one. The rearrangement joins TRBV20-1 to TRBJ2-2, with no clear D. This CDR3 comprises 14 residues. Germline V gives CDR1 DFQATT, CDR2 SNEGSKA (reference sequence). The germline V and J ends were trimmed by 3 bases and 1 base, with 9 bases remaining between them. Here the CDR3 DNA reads TGCAGTGCTAGCCCGCCCCAGAACACCGGGGAGCTGTTTTTT. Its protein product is CSASPPQNTGELFF.

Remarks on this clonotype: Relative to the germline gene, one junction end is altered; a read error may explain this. The CDR3 bases are TGTGCCGGCAGCTCTGATCCAGACAGGACAACCCTGTCCCAGCATTTT. It codes for CAGSSDPDRTTLSQHF. The chain uses TRBV7-8 and TRBJ1-5, with a possible D match to TRBD1 (6 bases). There are 16 residues in the CDR3. Germline loops: CDR1 SGHVS, CDR2 FQNEAQ.

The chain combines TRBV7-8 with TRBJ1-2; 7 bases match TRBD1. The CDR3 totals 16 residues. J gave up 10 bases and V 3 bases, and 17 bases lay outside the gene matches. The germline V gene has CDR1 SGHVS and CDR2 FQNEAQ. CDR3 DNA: TGTGCCAGCAGCTTTCGTGCCAGCGGGACAGCCTATTCCTACACCTTC. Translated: CASSFRASGTAYSYTF.

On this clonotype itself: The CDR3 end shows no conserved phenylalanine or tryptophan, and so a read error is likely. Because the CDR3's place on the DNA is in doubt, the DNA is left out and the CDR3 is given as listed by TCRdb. The CDR3 loop reads CASGVGGGPDPQY. The V and J genes are TRBV7-2 and TRBJ2-3; TRBD2, as called in the table, went unchecked against the DNA. CDR1 and CDR2 (germline): SGHTA, FQGNSA. The CDR3 is 13 amino acids in total, end residues counted.

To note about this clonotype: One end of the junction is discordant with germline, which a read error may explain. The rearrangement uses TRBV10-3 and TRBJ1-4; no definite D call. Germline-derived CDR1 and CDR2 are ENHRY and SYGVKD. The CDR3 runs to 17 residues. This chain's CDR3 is CAISEASGEQIPENLFF. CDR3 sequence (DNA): TGTGCCATCAGCGAGGCGTCAGGTGAACAAATTCCTGAAAATCTGTTTTTT.

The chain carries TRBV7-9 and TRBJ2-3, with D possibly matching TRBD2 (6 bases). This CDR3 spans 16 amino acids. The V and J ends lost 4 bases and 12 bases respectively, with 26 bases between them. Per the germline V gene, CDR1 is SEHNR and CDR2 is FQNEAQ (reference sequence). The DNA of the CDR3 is TGTGCCAGCAGCTCAGCGGGTAGCTACGGGGCCAACGTCCAGTATTTT. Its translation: CASSSAGSYGANVQYF. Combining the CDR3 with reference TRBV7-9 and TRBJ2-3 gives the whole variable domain DTGVSQNPRHKITKRGQNVTFRCDPISEHNRLYWYRQTLGQGPEFLTYFQNEAQLEKSRLLSDRFSAERPKGSFSTLEIQRTEQGDSAMYLCASSSAGSYGANVQYFGPGTRLTVL.

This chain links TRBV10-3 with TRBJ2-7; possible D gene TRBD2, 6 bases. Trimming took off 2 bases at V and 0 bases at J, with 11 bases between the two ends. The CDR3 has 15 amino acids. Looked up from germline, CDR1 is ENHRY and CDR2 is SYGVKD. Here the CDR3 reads CAISEQAGSSYEQYF. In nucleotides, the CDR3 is TGTGCCATCAGTGAGCAGGCGGGGAGCTCCTACGAGCAGTACTTC.

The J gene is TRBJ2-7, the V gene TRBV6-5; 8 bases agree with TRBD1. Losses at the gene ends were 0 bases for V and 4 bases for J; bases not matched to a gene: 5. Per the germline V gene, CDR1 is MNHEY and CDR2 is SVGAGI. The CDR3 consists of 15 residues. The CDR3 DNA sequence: TGTGCCAGCAGTTACTCATTAGACAGGGGATACGAGCAGTACTTC. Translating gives CASSYSLDRGYEQYF.

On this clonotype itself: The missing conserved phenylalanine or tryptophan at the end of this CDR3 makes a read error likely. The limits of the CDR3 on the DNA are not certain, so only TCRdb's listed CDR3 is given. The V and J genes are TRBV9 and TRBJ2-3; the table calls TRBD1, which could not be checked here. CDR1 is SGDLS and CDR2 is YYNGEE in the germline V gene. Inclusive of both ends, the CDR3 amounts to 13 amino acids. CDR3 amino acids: CASSDWGTDNTGV.

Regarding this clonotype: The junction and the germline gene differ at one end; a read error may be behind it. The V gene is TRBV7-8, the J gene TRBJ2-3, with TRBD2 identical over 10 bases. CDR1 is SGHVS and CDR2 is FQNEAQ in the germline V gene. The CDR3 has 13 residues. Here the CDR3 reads CASGLAGGDTQYF. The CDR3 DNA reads TGTGCCAGCGGCTTAGCGGGAGGAGATACGCAGTATTTT.

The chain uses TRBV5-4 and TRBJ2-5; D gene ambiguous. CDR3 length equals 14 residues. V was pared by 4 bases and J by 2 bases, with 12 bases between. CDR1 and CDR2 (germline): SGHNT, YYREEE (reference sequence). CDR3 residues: CASSPQNEQETQYF. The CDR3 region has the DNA TGTGCCAGCAGCCCCCAAAACGAGCAAGAGACCCAGTACTTC.

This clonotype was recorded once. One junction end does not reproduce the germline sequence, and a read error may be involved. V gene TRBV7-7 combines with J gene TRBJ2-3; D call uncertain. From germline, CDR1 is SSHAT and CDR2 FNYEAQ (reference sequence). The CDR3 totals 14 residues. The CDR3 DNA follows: TGTGCTAGCAGCCGAGCGCCCAACAACGATAAGCTCTTCTTT. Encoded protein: CASSRAPNNDKLFF.

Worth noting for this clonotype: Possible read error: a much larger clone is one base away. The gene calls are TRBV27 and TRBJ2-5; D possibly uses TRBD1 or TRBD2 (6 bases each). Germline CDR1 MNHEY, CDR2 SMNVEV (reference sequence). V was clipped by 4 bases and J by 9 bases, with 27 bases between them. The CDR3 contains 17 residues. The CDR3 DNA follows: TGTGCCAGCAGTTCAATTCAATCATCGGGGGCTGGGGAGGCCCAGTACTTC. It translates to CASSSIQSSGAGEAQYF.